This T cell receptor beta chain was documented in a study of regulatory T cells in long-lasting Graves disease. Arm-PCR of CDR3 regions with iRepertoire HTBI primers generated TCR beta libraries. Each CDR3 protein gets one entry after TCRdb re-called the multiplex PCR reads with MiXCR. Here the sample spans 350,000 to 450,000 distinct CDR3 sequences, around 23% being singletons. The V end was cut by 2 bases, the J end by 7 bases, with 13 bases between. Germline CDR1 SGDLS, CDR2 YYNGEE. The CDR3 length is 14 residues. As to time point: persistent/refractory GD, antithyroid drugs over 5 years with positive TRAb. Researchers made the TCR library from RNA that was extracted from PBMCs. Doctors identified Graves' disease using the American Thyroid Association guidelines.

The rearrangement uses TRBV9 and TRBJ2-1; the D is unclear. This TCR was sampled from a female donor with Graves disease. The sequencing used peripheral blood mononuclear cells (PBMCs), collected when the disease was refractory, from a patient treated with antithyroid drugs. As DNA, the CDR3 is TGTGCCAGCAGCGTTTACGGCGGAGAGAATGAGCAGTTCTTC. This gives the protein CASSVYGGENEQFF. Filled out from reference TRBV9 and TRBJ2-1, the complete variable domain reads DSGVTQTPKHLITATGQRVTLRCSPRSGDLSVYWYQQSLDQGLQFLIQYYNGEERAKGNILERFSAQQFPDLHSELNLSSLELGDSALYFCASSVYGGENEQFFGPGTRLTVL.